Shown below are 12 T cell receptor beta chains from a single sample sequenced in a study of CD4 T cells in relation to SARS-CoV-2 and coronaviruses. The unexposed donors gave CD4+ T cells in about 2010-2019, prior to COVID-19. Isolation of CD4+ T cells took place after less than twelve days in culture. These receptors have no identified antigens. Clones were read by immunoSEQ multiplex PCR, and TCRdb kept only the in-frame ones, dropping some. This sample carries more than 20,000 clones, about 80% of them seen once, and the ten largest clones take about 18%. Sequenced material: CD4+ T cells from PBMCs, cultured in vitro. The receptors here all came from a human donor in good health.

CDR3 in DNA: TGTGCCAGCAGTTTATCGATGGGGGGGGGCGAGGCTTTCTTT. It encodes CASSLSMGGGEAFF. The chain couples TRBV27 to TRBJ1-1; D is perhaps TRBD1 (6 bases). Between the trimmed V and J ends, which lost 0 bases and 11 bases, there was a span of 16 bases. CDR3 length: 14 residues. Germline V CDR1 and CDR2: MNHEY, SMNVEV (reference sequence).

The chain links TRBV18 to TRBJ2-1; 9 bases are a match to TRBD1. The CDR3 covers 14 residues. Germline V gives CDR1 KGHSH, CDR2 LQKENI. After removal of 4 bases from V and 8 bases from J, the junction contained 6 bases not matched to a gene. This CDR3 reads CASSQQDRGDEQFF. In nucleotides, the CDR3 is TGTGCCAGCTCACAACAGGACAGGGGCGATGAGCAGTTCTTC.

The chain joins TRBV28 to TRBJ1-1; the D is unclear. The CDR3 runs 12 residues. CDR1 and CDR2 (germline): MDHEN, SYDVKM. V was pared by 5 bases and J by 9 bases, with 13 bases between. CDR3 coding DNA: TGTGCCAGCAGTAACGTGAAGGGCCAAGCTTTCTTT. This codes for CASSNVKGQAFF.

The rearrangement links TRBV19 to TRBJ2-3; tentatively, D is TRBD2 (6 bases). The V gene's germline CDR1 is LNHDA and CDR2 SQIVND (reference sequence). There are 15 residues in the CDR3. Trimming took 5 bases from V and 1 from J, leaving 13 bases between them. In nucleotides, the CDR3 is TGTGCCAGTAGTCTTGTGGGAGGAGGCACAGATACGCAGTATTTT. Translated, it gives CASSLVGGGTDTQYF.

The V gene is TRBV5-1, the J gene TRBJ2-1; D unresolved. Deletions cut 1 base from V and 8 bases from J, with 7 bases between. The germline CDR1 and CDR2 sequences are SGHRS and YFSETQ. The CDR3 spans 12 residues. CDR3 DNA sequence: TGCGCCAGCAGCTTGTCTCTGGATGAGCAGTTCTTC. It yields the protein CASSLSLDEQFF.

The rearrangement uses TRBV5-6 and TRBJ1-2; D gene uncertain. The ends were cut back, 0 bases at V and 2 bases at J, with 5 bases in the middle. The CDR3 sequence is 13 residues long. The germline gives CDR1 SGHDT, CDR2 YYEEEE. Written as DNA, the CDR3 is TGTGCCAGCAGCTTGGGGCGCAACTATGGCTACACCTTC. It codes for CASSLGRNYGYTF.

This chain uses TRBV19 with TRBJ2-7, with D perhaps TRBD1 (6 bases). The CDR3 runs 14 residues. Trimming cost V 5 bases and J 1 base, with 12 bases left between them. CDR1 is LNHDA and CDR2 is SQIVND in the germline V gene (reference sequence). The CDR3 nucleotides read TGTGCCAGTAGTGACTCGACAGGATCCTACGAGCAGTACTTC. Translating it yields CASSDSTGSYEQYF.

The chain employs TRBV7-8 and TRBJ2-7, with TRBD2 matching 9 bases. Germline values: CDR1 SGHVS, CDR2 FQNEAQ. The CDR3 is 15 amino acids. V was pared by 3 bases and J by 2 bases, with 5 bases of the junction left unmatched. In DNA, the CDR3 is TGTGCCAGCAGCTTTTCTAGCGGGACCCCCTACGAGCAGTACTTC. It yields the protein CASSFSSGTPYEQYF.

The V call is TRBV2, the J call TRBJ2-6; no firm D call. Per the germline V gene, CDR1 is SNHLY and CDR2 is FYNNEI. V lost 10 bases and J 0 bases, leaving 7 bases between the germline ends. This CDR3 contains 13 residues. CDR3 nucleotides: TGTGCCAAACGGTTCTCTGGGGCCAACGTCCTGACTTTC. This translates into CAKRFSGANVLTF.

This chain joins TRBV3-1 (or the pseudogene TRBV3-2) and TRBJ2-7, with D unclear. V lost 2 bases and J lost 7, with 9 bases in between. This CDR3 spans 12 amino acids. Germline assignment: CDR1 LGHDT and CDR2 YNNKEL (reference sequence). CDR3 DNA sequence: TGTGCCAGCAGCCAACTGACGGGTGAGCAGTACTTC. Its protein product is CASSQLTGEQYF.

The V gene is TRBV19, the J gene TRBJ2-1; 9 bases map to TRBD2. J was trimmed by 7 bases and V by 3 bases; bases with no gene match: 7. Germline-derived CDR1 and CDR2 are LNHDA and SQIVND (reference sequence). The CDR3 sequence is 15 residues long. The CDR3 reads CASSMKAGGPNEQFF. In DNA form, the CDR3 reads TGTGCCAGTAGTATGAAGGCGGGAGGGCCTAATGAGCAGTTCTTC. Looking up the rest from reference TRBV19 and TRBJ2-1 gives the full variable domain: DGGITQSPKYLFRKEGQNVTLSCEQNLNHDAMYWYRQDPGQGLRLIYYSQIVNDFQKGDIAEGYSVSREKKESFPLTVTSAQKNPTAFYLCASSMKAGGPNEQFFGPGTRLTVL.

The chain carries TRBV12-5 and TRBJ1-5; D remains unclear. Trimming removed 2 bases at V and 4 bases at J, with 15 bases between. The germline V gene encodes CDR1 LGHNT and CDR2 FRNRAP. This CDR3 is built from 16 residues. This CDR3 reads CASGLSGRGGNQPQHF. As DNA, the CDR3 is TGTGCTAGTGGTTTGTCCGGGCGGGGAGGGAATCAGCCCCAGCATTTT. The variable domain in full, with the rest retrieved from reference TRBV12-5 and TRBJ1-5, is DARVTQTPRHKVTEMGQEVTMRCQPILGHNTVFWYRQTMMQGLELLAYFRNRAPLDDSGMPKDRFSAEMPDATLATLKIQPSEPRDSAVYFCASGLSGRGGNQPQHFGDGTRLSIL.